Listed below are T cell receptor beta chains from one sample, sequenced in a study of CD8 T cells in Susac syndrome. MiXCR was run by TCRdb on the immunoSEQ multiplex PCR reads, yielding one entry per CDR3 protein. Of some 400,000 distinct CDR3 sequences listed, more than 80% are singletons. What was sequenced was CD8+ T cells from PBMCs. The receptors derive from a human donor with multiple sclerosis. Each CDR3 is given with its conserved first and last residue. A D gene is named only where the DNA matches it firmly. The listing skips clone size in some rows; elsewhere it reads once, few, many or a size class.

clone size,V gene,D gene,J gene,CDR3 DNA,CDR3 protein
.,TRBV27,TRBD2,TRBJ2-3,TGTGCCAGCAGGCCTCTAGCGGGAGGGCCCCCAGATACGCAGTATTTT,CASRPLAGGPPDTQYF
.,TRBV11-2,.,TRBJ2-3,TGTGCCAGCAGCTTAAGTGAATCTATCCCAGATACGCAGTATTTT,CASSLSESIPDTQYF
.,TRBV20-1,TRBD2,TRBJ2-1,TGCAGTGCTAGGGCTCTAGCGGCTAGCTCCTACAATGAGCAGTTCTTC,CSARALAASSYNEQFF
.,TRBV5-5,TRBD1,TRBJ2-1,TGTGCCAGCAGCTCTCGACAGGGGGCAACGGTTGAGCAGTTCTTC,CASSSRQGATVEQFF
.,TRBV11-2,.,TRBJ2-3,TGTGCCAGCAGCTCCCCATTCGAGGACAGCACAGATACGCAGTATTTT,CASSSPFEDSTDTQYF
.,TRBV7-8,TRBD1,TRBJ1-1,TGTGCCAGCAGCTTTGGACAGGGGGCAATGAACACTGAAGCTTTCTTT,CASSFGQGAMNTEAFF
once,TRBV5-1,TRBD1,TRBJ2-3,TGCGCCAGCAGCCAACAGGGGGCGGACTCTCTAACGACCACAGATACGCAGTATTTT,CASSQQGADSLTTTDTQYF
.,TRBV4-1,.,TRBJ1-4,TGCGCCAGCAGCCAAGATATGGAGGGAGAGATGGAAAAACTGTTTTTT,CASSQDMEGEMEKLFF
.,TRBV4-1,.,TRBJ2-7,TGCGCCAGCAGCTTCCAAAATAGCGGATACGAGCAGTACTTC,CASSFQNSGYEQYF
.,TRBV10-2,.,TRBJ2-3,TGCGCCAGCAGTGACTTCGCCCGGGGAGACACAGATACGCAGTATTTT,CASSDFARGDTDTQYF
.,TRBV20-1,.,TRBJ1-1,TGCAGTGCTAAAGAGAACACTGAAGCTTTCTTT,CSAKENTEAFF
once,TRBV29-1,.,TRBJ1-1,TGCAGCGTAGCGGCGGAAAACACTGAAGCTTTCTTT,CSVAAENTEAFF
.,TRBV5-1,TRBD2,TRBJ2-1,TGCGCCAGCAGCCCGTGGGGGGGGCGGGAGGATGGTGAGCAGTTCTTC,CASSPWGGREDGEQFF
.,TRBV30,.,TRBJ2-3,TGTGCCTGGACCCCGAGGGGACCTCCCACAGATACGCAGTATTTT,CAWTPRGPPTDTQYF
.,TRBV4-1,.,TRBJ2-7,TGCGCCAGCAGCCAAGGGGGGGAGCACTGGAACCGCTACGAGCAGTACTTC,CASSQGGEHWNRYEQYF
.,TRBV4-1,TRBD1,TRBJ2-1,TGCGCCAGCAGCCAAGAGAGGACAGGGAATGAGCAGTTCTTC,CASSQERTGNEQFF
.,TRBV27,TRBD2,TRBJ2-7,TGTGCCAGCGGGCGGGGCGGGAGCTCCTACGAGCAGTACTTC,CASGRGGSSYEQYF
.,TRBV11-2,.,TRBJ1-1,TGTGCCAGCAGCGGAACAGGGTTGAGAACTGAAGCTTTCTTT,CASSGTGLRTEAFF
.,TRBV7-9,TRBD1,TRBJ2-3,TGTGCCAGCAGAACAATACCGGGACAGGGTAGAACAGATACGCAGTATTTT,CASRTIPGQGRTDTQYF
.,TRBV9,.,TRBJ1-1,TGTGCCAGCAGCGTAGCTCCAAGCCAGCTTTATGAAGCTTTCTTT,CASSVAPSQLYEAFF
few,TRBV11-2,.,TRBJ2-3,TGTGCCAGCAGCCGGACAATATCGGGACAGTATTTT,CASSRTISGQYF
few,TRBV28,.,TRBJ1-1,TGTGCCAGCAGTTTAGTTCTGAACACTGAAGCTTTCTTT,CASSLVLNTEAFF
.,TRBV30,.,TRBJ2-5,TGTGCCTGGAGTCCCAATGGTTGGGAGACCCAGTACTTC,CAWSPNGWETQYF
.,TRBV30,.,TRBJ1-2,TGTGCCTGGAGTGTACAGATGGGGGGTCATGGCTACACCTTC,CAWSVQMGGHGYTF
.,TRBV27,TRBD2,TRBJ2-1,TGTGCCAGCAGTTTTCTAAGCGGGAGAAATGAGCAGTTCTTC,CASSFLSGRNEQFF
.,TRBV4-1,.,TRBJ1-1,TGCGCCAGCAGAACGGATAGGGCGAACACTGAAGCTTTCTTT,CASRTDRANTEAFF
.,TRBV11-2,.,TRBJ2-5,TGTGCCAGCAGCTTAAATTGTGGGCCCTCATGCGGAGAGACCCAGTACTTC,CASSLNCGPSCGETQYF
.,TRBV28,.,TRBJ2-7,TGTGCCAGCAGTGACCGACAGGACCTCTCCTACGAGCAGTACTTC,CASSDRQDLSYEQYF
.,TRBV19,.,TRBJ1-2,TGTGCCAGTGGGGACGGAGCTAACTATGGCTACACCTTC,CASGDGANYGYTF
.,TRBV6-5,.,TRBJ1-2,TGTGCCAGCAGTTACTCGGTCAGGATCGAGGAGGGCTATGGCTACACCTTC,CASSYSVRIEEGYGYTF
.,TRBV10-3,TRBD1,TRBJ2-2,TGTGCCATCAGTGCCCACAGGGGGCCTAACACCGGGGAGCTGTTTTTT,CAISAHRGPNTGELFF
.,TRBV30,TRBD1,TRBJ2-2,TGTGCCTGGACCCTGACAGGGGAGGCCGGGGAGCTGTTTTTT,CAWTLTGEAGELFF
few,TRBV13,.,TRBJ2-1,TGTGCCAGCACTCCCAGCGGGTACAATGAGCAGTTCTTC,CASTPSGYNEQFF
few,TRBV9,.,TRBJ2-1,TGTGCCAGCAGCGCCCTTTACAATGAGCAGTTCTTC,CASSALYNEQFF
.,TRBV6-2/TRBV6-3,TRBD1,TRBJ2-5,TGTGCCAGCAGCCCCTTAATCGGACAGGGAAGGGAGACCCAGTACTTC,CASSPLIGQGRETQYF
.,TRBV29-1,.,TRBJ2-1,TGCAGCCTGAATAACGACAATGAGCAGTTCTTC,CSLNNDNEQFF
.,TRBV19,.,TRBJ2-7,TGTGCCAGTAGGACTAACAGCAAAAACGAGCAGTACTTC,CASRTNSKNEQYF
.,TRBV12-3/TRBV12-4,TRBD2,TRBJ2-1,TGTGCCAGCAGCCTGGTCGGGACTAGCGGGAGGGTTAGGGATGAGCAGTTCTTC,CASSLVGTSGRVRDEQFF
few,TRBV10-3,.,TRBJ2-1,TGTGCCATCAGTGTCGAAGGAGACTACAATGAGCAGTTCTTC,CAISVEGDYNEQFF
.,TRBV27,.,TRBJ1-1,TGTGCCAGCAGCCCCCTAAGAGAGGACACTGAAGCTTTCTTT,CASSPLREDTEAFF
.,TRBV30,TRBD1,TRBJ1-2,TGTGCCGGGACAGGGGATACCCATGGCTACACCTTC,CAGTGDTHGYTF
.,TRBV19,.,TRBJ2-7,TGTGCCAGTAGTTCGGCCGCGTATCCCTACGAGCAGTACTTC,CASSSAAYPYEQYF
.,TRBV4-1,TRBD1,TRBJ1-2,TGCGCCAGCAGCCACCTTATGACAGGGGAAGATGGCTACACCTTC,CASSHLMTGEDGYTF
.,TRBV11-3,TRBD1,TRBJ2-5,TGTGCCAGCAGCACGCACAGGGGGCCGTTGGAGACCCAGTACTTC,CASSTHRGPLETQYF
.,TRBV28,TRBD1,TRBJ2-3,TGTGCCAGCAGCCGGGACAGGGCAACAGATACGCAGTATTTT,CASSRDRATDTQYF
.,TRBV18,.,TRBJ2-2,TGTGCCAGCTCACCACCGGTAGGCCGCGGGGAGCTGTTTTTT,CASSPPVGRGELFF
.,TRBV29-1,.,TRBJ1-1,TGCAGCGTTGAAGATCAAGGCAGCCTAACAGGTGAAGCTTTCTTT,CSVEDQGSLTGEAFF
.,TRBV28,.,TRBJ1-2,TGTGCCAGCAGTTTAACCAGGGAAGACTATGGCTACACCTTC,CASSLTREDYGYTF
.,TRBV27,TRBD2,TRBJ2-7,TGTGCCAGCAGTTCTGGACTAGCGGGAGAGGATGCCTACGAGCAGTACTTC,CASSSGLAGEDAYEQYF
few,TRBV6-5,.,TRBJ2-1,TGTGCCAGCCGGCAGGGGTACAATGAGCAGTTCTTC,CASRQGYNEQFF
.,TRBV30,.,TRBJ2-7,TGTGCCTGGAGTATAGGGGGGTACGAGCAGTACTTC,CAWSIGGYEQYF
.,TRBV5-4,.,TRBJ2-1,TGTGCCAGCAGCTTGGATGCGGAGGAGCAGTTCTTC,CASSLDAEEQFF